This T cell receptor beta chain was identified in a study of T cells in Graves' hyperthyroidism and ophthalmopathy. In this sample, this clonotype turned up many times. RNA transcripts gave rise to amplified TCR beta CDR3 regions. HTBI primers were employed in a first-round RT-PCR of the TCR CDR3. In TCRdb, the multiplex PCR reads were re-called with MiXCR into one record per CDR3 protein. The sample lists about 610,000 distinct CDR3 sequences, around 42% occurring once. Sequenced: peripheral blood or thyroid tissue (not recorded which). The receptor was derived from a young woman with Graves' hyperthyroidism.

This chain's CDR3 is CASSDQWGNTEAFF. The CDR3 DNA reads TGCGCCAGCAGCGACCAATGGGGGAACACTGAAGCTTTCTTT. The chain carries TRBV4-1 and TRBJ1-1; D unresolved. The germline V and J ends were trimmed by 5 bases and 1 base, with 11 bases remaining between them. Germline CDR1 and CDR2: MGHRA and YSYEKL. The CDR3 has 14 amino acids.